This T cell receptor beta chain was found in a study of monozygotic twins with inflammatory bowel disease. Researchers generated cDNA in eight separate reactions per sample. TCRdb re-called the 5' RACE reads; one entry per CDR3 protein, DNA not given. This sample's table reports about 380,000 distinct CDR3 sequences. CDR1 and CDR2 from the germline V gene are MDHEN and SYDVKM. CDR3 length: 15 amino acids. The source of this sequence is a human donor with ulcerative colitis or Crohn's disease, or a healthy co-twin of an affected twin (not recorded which). The chain carries TRBV28 and TRBJ2-7; the TCRdb D gene call, TRBD1, has no DNA to confirm it. Input material: blood. The chain's CDR3 is CASSPRDGFSYEQYF.